The rows below give T cell receptor beta chains drawn from one sample of a study of shared clonotypes between healthy human individuals. Sequenced by immunoSEQ multiplex PCR; TCRdb stores in-frame clones only, minus some. The sample holds 2,500,000 or so clones, about nine tenths seen once. Input material: naive CD4+ T cells from PBMCs. These receptors were collected from a man in his late teens or twenties in good health. Some clones in this sample may be carry-over from other donors' samples. The CDR3 runs from the conserved cysteine through the conserved F or W. Each record gives: V gene, CDR3 length, D gene, clone size, J gene, CDR3 DNA, CDR3 protein. The D gene is left open where the match is weak. The size entry is marked missing in some rows and otherwise reads once, few, many or a size class.

v_call: TRBV7-2
cdr3_length: 15
d_call: NA
clone_size: NA
j_call: TRBJ1-1
cdr3_nt: TGTGCCAGCAGCTTAGCCCGGACAGTACGGACTGAAGCTTTCTTT
cdr3_aa: CASSLARTVRTEAFF

v_call: TRBV29-1
cdr3_length: 16
d_call: NA
clone_size: NA
j_call: TRBJ2-1
cdr3_nt: TGCAGCGTTGAAGATCGGGCAGCTCGGGGCTACAATGAGCAGTTCTTC
cdr3_aa: CSVEDRAARGYNEQFF

v_call: TRBV28
cdr3_length: 14
d_call: TRBD1
clone_size: NA
j_call: TRBJ2-7
cdr3_nt: TGTGCCAGCAGTTTAGTGGGACAGGGCTACGAGCAGTACTTC
cdr3_aa: CASSLVGQGYEQYF

v_call: TRBV5-1
cdr3_length: 13
d_call: NA
clone_size: few
j_call: TRBJ1-1
cdr3_nt: TGCGCCAGCAGCTTGGAGACGAACACTGAAGCTTTCTTT
cdr3_aa: CASSLETNTEAFF

v_call: TRBV28
cdr3_length: 14
d_call: NA
clone_size: NA
j_call: TRBJ2-5
cdr3_nt: TGTGCCAGCAGTTTAGCGGCAGCCCAAGAGACCCAGTACTTC
cdr3_aa: CASSLAAAQETQYF

v_call: TRBV5-1
cdr3_length: 18
d_call: TRBD1
clone_size: NA
j_call: TRBJ1-1
cdr3_nt: TGCGCCAGCAGCTTTGTGTCAGGGGGCGATCATATGAACACTGAAGCTTTCTTT
cdr3_aa: CASSFVSGGDHMNTEAFF

v_call: TRBV28
cdr3_length: 12
d_call: NA
clone_size: few
j_call: TRBJ1-3
cdr3_nt: TGTGCCAGCAGTTCCGCTGGAAACACCATATATTTT
cdr3_aa: CASSSAGNTIYF

v_call: TRBV7-2
cdr3_length: 14
d_call: TRBD1
clone_size: NA
j_call: TRBJ2-7
cdr3_nt: TGTGCCAGCACCCCGACAGGGGTTGTCTACGAGCAGTACTTC
cdr3_aa: CASTPTGVVYEQYF

v_call: TRBV5-1
cdr3_length: 13
d_call: NA
clone_size: NA
j_call: TRBJ2-2
cdr3_nt: TGCGCCAGCAGCTTTGGGGGGACCGGGGAGCTGTTTTTT
cdr3_aa: CASSFGGTGELFF

v_call: TRBV6-1
cdr3_length: 16
d_call: NA
clone_size: NA
j_call: TRBJ2-3
cdr3_nt: TGTGCCAGCAGTGCATTAGCGCGGTCCAGCACAGATACGCAGTATTTT
cdr3_aa: CASSALARSSTDTQYF

v_call: TRBV19
cdr3_length: 15
d_call: NA
clone_size: NA
j_call: TRBJ1-5
cdr3_nt: TGTGCCAGTAGTATAGTGTTGGGTAGCAATCAGCCCCAGCATTTT
cdr3_aa: CASSIVLGSNQPQHF

v_call: TRBV15
cdr3_length: 18
d_call: TRBD2
clone_size: NA
j_call: TRBJ2-2
cdr3_nt: TGTGCCACCAGCAGAGATCCGGTCGGCGGGGGTGGAACCGGGGAGCTGTTTTTT
cdr3_aa: CATSRDPVGGGGTGELFF

v_call: TRBV5-1
cdr3_length: 18
d_call: TRBD2
clone_size: NA
j_call: TRBJ2-4
cdr3_nt: TGCGCCAGCAGCTTAGGTCTAGCGGGACCTCTAGCCAAAAACATTCAGTACTTC
cdr3_aa: CASSLGLAGPLAKNIQYF

v_call: TRBV9
cdr3_length: 15
d_call: TRBD2
clone_size: NA
j_call: TRBJ2-5
cdr3_nt: TGTGCCAGCAGCGTCCCGACTAGCGGCCAAGAGACCCAGTACTTC
cdr3_aa: CASSVPTSGQETQYF

v_call: TRBV5-4
cdr3_length: 18
d_call: NA
clone_size: once
j_call: TRBJ1-1
cdr3_nt: TGTGCCAGCAACTTGGGTCTTCGAGGGTGGGAAGACGACACTGAAGCTTTCTTT
cdr3_aa: CASNLGLRGWEDDTEAFF

v_call: TRBV5-1
cdr3_length: 14
d_call: TRBD2
clone_size: NA
j_call: TRBJ2-7
cdr3_nt: TGCGCCAGCAGCATTAGCGGGAGCAGGAACGAGCAGTACTTC
cdr3_aa: CASSISGSRNEQYF

v_call: TRBV6-6
cdr3_length: 15
d_call: TRBD2
clone_size: once
j_call: TRBJ2-7
cdr3_nt: TGTGCCAGCAGTTACCCTGGGTCCGGGGGGTACGAGCAGTACTTC
cdr3_aa: CASSYPGSGGYEQYF

v_call: TRBV9
cdr3_length: 15
d_call: NA
clone_size: NA
j_call: TRBJ1-1
cdr3_nt: TGTGCCAGCAGCCAATCCTACAGACCGAACACTGAAGCTTTCTTT
cdr3_aa: CASSQSYRPNTEAFF

v_call: TRBV4-1
cdr3_length: 17
d_call: TRBD2
clone_size: NA
j_call: TRBJ2-1
cdr3_nt: TGCGCCAGCAGCCGAGGGACTAGCGGGGGCTCCTACAATGAGCAGTTCTTC
cdr3_aa: CASSRGTSGGSYNEQFF

v_call: TRBV28
cdr3_length: 17
d_call: NA
clone_size: NA
j_call: TRBJ2-7
cdr3_nt: TGTGCCAGCAGTTTATCTCGAGGGCGGGTGGGGTCCTACGAGCAGTACTTC
cdr3_aa: CASSLSRGRVGSYEQYF

v_call: TRBV5-1
cdr3_length: 13
d_call: NA
clone_size: NA
j_call: TRBJ1-2
cdr3_nt: TGCGCCAGCAGCTTGGAAGTTTTCGATGGCTACACCTTC
cdr3_aa: CASSLEVFDGYTF

v_call: TRBV5-4
cdr3_length: 15
d_call: TRBD1
clone_size: NA
j_call: TRBJ2-2
cdr3_nt: TGTGCCAGCAGCCCCGGGACAGGGGGGACCGGGGAGCTGTTTTTT
cdr3_aa: CASSPGTGGTGELFF

v_call: TRBV27
cdr3_length: 18
d_call: NA
clone_size: NA
j_call: TRBJ2-1
cdr3_nt: TGTGCCAGCAGATCGCAAGGACGCCGACCGATGACCTACAATGAGCAGTTCTTC
cdr3_aa: CASRSQGRRPMTYNEQFF

v_call: TRBV10-3
cdr3_length: 17
d_call: TRBD2
clone_size: NA
j_call: TRBJ2-7
cdr3_nt: TGTGCCATCAGTACCCCTAGGGGTAGCGGGAGGGTCGGTGAGCAGTACTTC
cdr3_aa: CAISTPRGSGRVGEQYF

v_call: TRBV5-1
cdr3_length: 17
d_call: TRBD1
clone_size: NA
j_call: TRBJ1-3
cdr3_nt: TGCGCCAGCAGCCCGGGGACAGTACTAAGCTCTGGAAACACCATATATTTT
cdr3_aa: CASSPGTVLSSGNTIYF

v_call: TRBV5-1
cdr3_length: 14
d_call: NA
clone_size: NA
j_call: TRBJ2-7
cdr3_nt: TGCGCCAGCAGCTTGGCTCGGGGACCCTACGAGCAGTACTTC
cdr3_aa: CASSLARGPYEQYF

v_call: TRBV5-5
cdr3_length: 17
d_call: NA
clone_size: NA
j_call: TRBJ1-4
cdr3_nt: TGTGCCAGCAGCCCCTGGGGGGGGGCCGGTGGGAATGAAAAACTGTTTTTT
cdr3_aa: CASSPWGGAGGNEKLFF

v_call: TRBV28
cdr3_length: 14
d_call: NA
clone_size: NA
j_call: TRBJ2-7
cdr3_nt: TGTGCCAGCAGTTTAGTCTGGGGGACCTACGAGCAGTACTTC
cdr3_aa: CASSLVWGTYEQYF

v_call: TRBV10-1
cdr3_length: 14
d_call: NA
clone_size: NA
j_call: TRBJ2-3
cdr3_nt: TGCGCCAGCAGTGACGGGACTAGCACAGATACGCAGTATTTT
cdr3_aa: CASSDGTSTDTQYF

v_call: TRBV19
cdr3_length: 13
d_call: NA
clone_size: NA
j_call: TRBJ1-2
cdr3_nt: TGTGCCAGCGATGAGGGGTCACGGGGTGGCTACACCTTC
cdr3_aa: CASDEGSRGGYTF

v_call: TRBV19
cdr3_length: 16
d_call: NA
clone_size: NA
j_call: TRBJ2-1
cdr3_nt: TGTGCCAGTAGTATACCTAAGCGGTCCACCTACAATGAGCAGTTCTTC
cdr3_aa: CASSIPKRSTYNEQFF

v_call: TRBV6-1
cdr3_length: 12
d_call: NA
clone_size: NA
j_call: TRBJ1-6
cdr3_nt: TGTGCCAGCAGTGTCTTGGATTCACCCCTCCACTTT
cdr3_aa: CASSVLDSPLHF

v_call: TRBV10-3
cdr3_length: 15
d_call: TRBD1
clone_size: NA
j_call: TRBJ1-1
cdr3_nt: TGTGCCATCAGTGTCGGAGGACAGGGGAACACTGAAGCTTTCTTT
cdr3_aa: CAISVGGQGNTEAFF

v_call: TRBV10-1
cdr3_length: 13
d_call: NA
clone_size: NA
j_call: TRBJ2-1
cdr3_nt: TGCGCCAGCAGTGAGCGACGGAGCGGGTTACGGGTCTTC
cdr3_aa: CASSERRSGLRVF

v_call: TRBV4-1
cdr3_length: 18
d_call: TRBD1
clone_size: NA
j_call: TRBJ1-2
cdr3_nt: TGCGCCAGCAGCCCCCTCCCGACCAACACCGGGACAGGGGATGGCTACACCTTC
cdr3_aa: CASSPLPTNTGTGDGYTF

v_call: TRBV5-4
cdr3_length: 14
d_call: NA
clone_size: NA
j_call: TRBJ1-5
cdr3_nt: TGTGCCAGCAGCCACCAGGGTAGCAATCAGCCCCAGCATTTT
cdr3_aa: CASSHQGSNQPQHF

v_call: TRBV7-8
cdr3_length: 19
d_call: TRBD1
clone_size: NA
j_call: TRBJ2-3
cdr3_nt: TGTGCCAGCAGCTCCTACTTCACCACCGGGACAGGGGGCGCGAATACGCAGTATTTT
cdr3_aa: CASSSYFTTGTGGANTQYF

v_call: TRBV11-1
cdr3_length: 13
d_call: NA
clone_size: NA
j_call: TRBJ2-7
cdr3_nt: TGTGCCAGCCCCGACCTAGGGGGAAACGAGCAGTACTTC
cdr3_aa: CASPDLGGNEQYF